The clone carrying this TCR beta chain was observed a single time. Its specificity is unknown. This specimen belongs to a study of memory CD4+ T cells and cytomegalovirus serostatus. The CDR3 covers 15 residues. V was cut by 4 bases and J by 6 bases, with 15 bases left in between. The germline V gene has CDR1 MNHEY and CDR2 SVGAGI. Findings and limits, study-wide: CD4+ memory repertoires contained about two fifths of the 164 reported CMV TCRbeta sequences.

As processed by the authors: After removing out-of-frame reads, over 2 million distinct TCRbeta sequences remained. This table comes from immunoSEQ multiplex PCR, and its TCRdb copy is limited to in-frame clones, with some not included. Clone size and the V and J calls come from that table; the DNA yielded D and trimming. The sample lists 25,000 to 30,000 clones; over 70% were seen once. Single viable CD3+CD4+CD8-CD45RO+ cells were sorted as the memory CD4+ T cells. The origin of this receptor is an adult in good health and CMV-seronegative. Sequenced sample: memory CD4+ T cells from blood. V gene TRBV6-5 combines with J gene TRBJ1-4, with D hard to call. CDR3 coding DNA: TGTGCCAGCAGTTCCTCAAGTCGACCCGATGAAAAACTGTTTTTT. Its protein is CASSSSSRPDEKLFF.